Reported below is one T cell receptor beta chain. The table lists this clone with a few counts. What antigen it recognizes has not been identified. Base qualities are not at hand, and no much larger clone is one base apart. The same CDR3 also results from other DNA sequences found in this sample. In total, approximately 700 healthy bone marrow donors made up the cohort. All cohort members were sampled while nominally healthy, although unrecorded immune exposures were likely present. The donor tested CMV seronegative and was one of the 352 seronegative cohort members. A peripheral blood sample was provided by each donor, and peripheral blood mononuclear cells were used for TCR beta sequencing. The Qiagen DNeasy Blood Extraction Kit was used to extract genomic DNA from the blood cell samples. The CDR3 starts with the cysteine, ends with the phenylalanine, and has 14 residues. Only the CDR3 region is kept as DNA, spanning 42 bases read in frame from base 1. The germline V gene provides CDR1 SGHNT and CDR2 YENEEA. The germline ends are 7 bases apart after V is trimmed by 1 base and J by 2 bases.

This specimen comes from a study of cytomegalovirus exposure and HLA in healthy donors (TCRdb year 2017). Background for the entire study: In an earlier analysis of under 600 of the donors, 276 Gb of sequence data and 100 million or so unique TCR beta sequences from 180 million or so T cells were reported. About 330 gigabases of sequencing data and 75 million to 85 million unique TCR sequences made up an early release that covered 640 HLA-typed donors. Of the approximately 400 genotyped donors, 70% to 90% were placed in the genetic ancestry cluster associated with self-reported Caucasian donors. The aim of the study was to test whether cataloging public T cell receptors could identify signatures of past pathogen exposure. The study used immunosequencing to profile the T cell repertoires of several hundred subjects and linked those repertoires to cytomegalovirus serostatus. A separate validation cohort of some 130 different subjects was used in addition to the approximately 640-subject first cohort. High-throughput TCR immunosequencing, statistical association of individual TCRs with disease status, and machine learning were combined to predict cytomegalovirus infection status. In a later analysis, previously published TCR beta repertoires from about 640 donors were re-analyzed and high-resolution HLA genotyping was added so that TCR occurrence patterns could be studied. Rather than using new phenotypic data, the later analysis identified candidate immune exposures from TCR beta sequences and from how often those sequences occurred across donors. In an earlier analysis of about 590 of the donors, high-throughput TCR beta sequencing was used to judge whether each TCR beta V gene segment behaved as functional or pseudogenic. Donor age, sex, ethnicity and CMV serostatus were collected together with the repertoire data. Genome-wide SNP genotypes for about three fifths of the roughly 670 donors were used in a later genetic analysis, which treated that subset as a discovery cohort. Every repertoire in the discovery cohort had been generated on one and the same sequencing platform. Both class I and class II loci were covered by HLA typing, at four-digit resolution. Typing coverage differed by locus: A, B, C, DRB1 and DQB1 were typed in roughly 629-630 donors, DQA1 in about 510, DPA1 in 600 to 610, and DPB1 in roughly 470. Four to six DR-DQ haplotypes were handled as single units for association and clustering, since linkage in the cohort was strong. On average, around 240,000 unique TCR beta nucleotide sequences were sequenced per donor among 300 to 500 genotyped donors of the cohort, with about 17% of those sequences being non-productive.

Study-level results and caveats: In the study, approximately 160 TCR beta chains were listed as associated with cytomegalovirus. Compared with the approximately 670-donor mean, donors in an Asian-associated ancestry cluster had fewer N-insertions in productive TCRs, according to a later genetic analysis. Correlated functional status among segregating V segments might reflect linkage disequilibrium, but an unknown experimental factor could not be ruled out. A cluster of highly shared sequence variants was judged likely to represent a technical artifact of the sequencing pipeline. HLA typing was unavailable for some donors at each locus, so association tests used only the typed subset. According to a later analysis, most CMV-associated TCR beta chains appeared to be HLA-restricted, and the HLA associations seemed to be driven largely by CMV exposure. The classifier was reported to diagnose cytomegalovirus status with high specificity and sensitivity in both the original cohort and the validation cohort. This cohort had only TCR beta chains sequenced, and the lack of alpha or paired-chain data limited which features could be detected. The authors suggested that the approach could potentially be extended to other disease states and immunological phenotypes. In a later analysis, HLA-associated TCR beta chains were found to be more clonally expanded and to have lower generation probabilities than equally common non-associated chains. Because counts were too low, seventeen rarely observed V segments, including chromosome 9 orphons, were left out of the earlier analysis of 500 to 650 of the donors. Three of the identified cytomegalovirus-associated TCR beta chains were confirmed in vitro to be specific for cytomegalovirus antigens. CMV serostatus was the only immune exposure information available for the cohort. Broadly in line with IMGT annotations, most TCR beta V segments showed up in productive rearrangements about 90% or about 30% of the time in an earlier analysis of approximately 640 of the donors. Roughly uniform sequencing depth across donors was assumed in presence/absence analyses, although this assumption may not hold. A later genetic analysis associated a missense DCLRE1C variant with V-gene and J-gene trimming of TCR beta chains, and an independent cohort replicated the association. A later analysis found that TCR association rates varied across HLA loci, with DRB1 alleles showing the most associated TCRs and HLA-C alleles the fewest. Because the 87-base-pair reads could not distinguish some IMGT-functional V segments, including TRBV6-2 and TRBV6-3, those segments were excluded. Specific HLA alleles were associated with roughly 17,000 TCR beta sequences at a false discovery rate of 0.05 in a later analysis. Strong co-occurrence of HLA alleles, especially DR and DQ, made assigning TCR associations to individual alleles difficult. Most TCR sequences were seen in very few donors, while some public TCRs were found in many individuals. According to a later analysis, parvovirus B19, influenza, CMV and Epstein-Barr virus appeared linked to several top co-occurrence clusters. A further reported finding was that TCR beta sequences accurately predicted the HLA-A and HLA-B alleles for most subjects in the first cohort.

Libraries came from the immunoSEQ multiplex PCR assay. A mixture of 60 forward primers for TCR Vbeta segments and 13 reverse primers for TCR Jbeta segments was used in the multiplex PCR. Amplification of the CDR3 region of rearranged TCR beta genes was performed with a multiplex PCR assay on genomic DNA. On the Illumina HiSeq System, the amplified TCR beta libraries were sequenced as 87-base-pair reads. As for the original processing: Across the roughly 640 repertoires, a later analysis counted some 80 million unique TCR beta chains, roughly 11 million of which were shared by at least two donors. Raw reads were error-corrected and collapsed into unique sequences by a nearest-neighbor algorithm in which closely related sequences were merged to remove PCR and sequencing errors. Alignment of CDR3 sequences to IMGT reference sequences was used to assign V, D and J gene segments. For a sequence to be retained, a match of at least six nucleotides to both a V gene segment and a J gene segment was required. A rearrangement counted as productive if the CDR3 had no stop codons and remained in frame with V and J, and every other rearrangement counted as non-productive. Following IMGT convention, CDR3 was defined as the stretch from the second conserved V-encoded cysteine up to the conserved J-encoded phenylalanine. The earlier analysis of approximately 500 of the donors excluded sequences that lacked an unambiguous match to a single V gene segment. An earlier analysis of fewer than 750 of the donors called V segments functional above 56.7% productive rearrangements and segregating when the between-donor standard deviation exceeded 5%. A statistical classification framework was built for diagnosing cytomegalovirus status from the catalog of TCR beta chain sequences. In a later analysis, TCR nucleotide sequences were compared against IMGT/GENE-DB human TR gene sequences so that V and J genes could be assigned. The TCRdist pipeline was used in a later analysis to assign CDR3 sequences and most-parsimonious VDJ recombination scenarios. A later analysis defined each TCR beta chain by its CDR3 amino acid sequence plus V-gene family, and excluded reads lacking a unique V-gene family. In a later analysis, approximately 590 highly shared, low-generation-probability nucleotide sequences were removed to address suspected cross-contamination and a sequencing artifact. For each public chain, a later analysis derived a clonal expansion index from normalized ranks of inferred template counts within each repertoire. In a later analysis, generation probabilities were computed with a VDJ recombination model fitted to out-of-frame rearrangements, and the resulting probabilities were checked against IGoR. In a later analysis, hypergeometric tests were used to score TCR-TCR, TCR-HLA and TCR-CMV co-occurrence, with a repertoire-size bias correction applied to TCR pairs. In a later analysis, false discovery rates were estimated by permuting HLA or CMV assignments 20 times. In a later analysis, co-occurring TCRs were grouped using DBSCAN, and TCRdist sequence similarity was added for clustering within HLA-allele-positive subsets. Repertoires with fewer than 30,000 or more than 120,000 public chains were left out of co-occurrence clustering, as were about 5 repertoires with anomalous nucleotide sharing. What TCRdb holds here is the immuneACCESS table cut down to in-frame rearrangements. Part of the clones is not present; checked against another copy, under half of the missing clones reflect an unresolved V gene, and the others are unexplained. The V and J calls and clone size were taken over from that table, and D and trimming were inferred from the DNA. The sample table holds 190,000 or so clones, of which 80% were seen once. The ten biggest clones cover about 0.64% of the sample.

The sequence was obtained from a boy aged 10-17 years in good health and CMV-seronegative. The chain links TRBV11-3 with TRBJ2-3, with an unclear D gene assignment. The specimen sequenced was PBMCs. The DNA reads TGTGCCAGCAGCTTAGCGAGGTCCACAGATACGCAGTATTTT. Its coded protein is CASSLARSTDTQYF.